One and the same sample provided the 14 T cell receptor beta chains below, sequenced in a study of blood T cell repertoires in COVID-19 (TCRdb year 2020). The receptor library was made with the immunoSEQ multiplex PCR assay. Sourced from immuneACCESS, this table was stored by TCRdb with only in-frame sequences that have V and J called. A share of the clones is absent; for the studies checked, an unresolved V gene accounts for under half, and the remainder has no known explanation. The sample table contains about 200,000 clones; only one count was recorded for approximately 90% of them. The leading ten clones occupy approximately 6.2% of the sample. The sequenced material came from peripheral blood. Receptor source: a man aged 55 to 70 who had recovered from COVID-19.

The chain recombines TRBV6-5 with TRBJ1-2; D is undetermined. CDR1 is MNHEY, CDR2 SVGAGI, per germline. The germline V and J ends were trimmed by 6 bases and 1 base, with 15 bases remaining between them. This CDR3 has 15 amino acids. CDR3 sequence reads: CASRLGGYDNYGYTF. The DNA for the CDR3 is TGTGCCAGCAGACTTGGAGGGTACGATAACTATGGCTACACCTTC.

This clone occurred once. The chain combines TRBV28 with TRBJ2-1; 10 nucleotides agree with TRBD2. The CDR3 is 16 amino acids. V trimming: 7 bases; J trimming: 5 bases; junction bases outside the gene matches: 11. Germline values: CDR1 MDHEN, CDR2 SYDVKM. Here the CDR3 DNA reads TGTGCCAGCATTCCTAGCGGGAGCCTTGGGGACAATGAGCAGTTCTTC. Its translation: CASIPSGSLGDNEQFF.

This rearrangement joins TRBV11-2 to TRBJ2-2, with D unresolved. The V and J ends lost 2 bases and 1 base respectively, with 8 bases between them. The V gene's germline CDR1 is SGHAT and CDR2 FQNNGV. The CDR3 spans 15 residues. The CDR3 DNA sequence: TGTGCCAGCAGCTTACGTGCAGGGAACACCGGGGAGCTGTTTTTT. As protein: CASSLRAGNTGELFF.

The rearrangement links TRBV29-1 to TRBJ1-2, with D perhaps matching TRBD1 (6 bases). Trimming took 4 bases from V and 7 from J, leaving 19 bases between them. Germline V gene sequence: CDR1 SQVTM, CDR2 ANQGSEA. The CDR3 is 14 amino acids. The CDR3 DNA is TGCAGCGTTGCGGACAGCCCGATGGTTACTGGCTACACCTTC. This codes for CSVADSPMVTGYTF.

As DNA, the CDR3 is TGTGCCAGCAGTTATGGCGGATTGAACACTGAAGCTTTCTTT. As protein: CASSYGGLNTEAFF. V usage is TRBV6-2 or TRBV6-3 and J usage is TRBJ1-1; no clear D gene. V lost 3 bases to trimming and J lost 0 bases, with 8 bases between them. This CDR3 region has 14 residues. Germline V gene lookup returns CDR1 MNHEY and CDR2 SVGEGT.

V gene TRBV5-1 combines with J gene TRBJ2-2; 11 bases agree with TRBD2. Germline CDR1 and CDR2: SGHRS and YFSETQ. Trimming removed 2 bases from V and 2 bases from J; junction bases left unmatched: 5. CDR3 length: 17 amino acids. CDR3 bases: TGCGCCAGCAGCTTACTACTAGCGGGAGCAAACACCGGGGAGCTGTTTTTT. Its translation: CASSLLLAGANTGELFF. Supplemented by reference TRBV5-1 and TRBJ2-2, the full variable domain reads KAGVTQTPRYLIKTRGQQVTLSCSPISGHRSVSWYQQTPGQGLQFLFEYFSETQRNKGNFPGRFSGRQFSNSRSEMNVSTLELGDSALYLCASSLLLAGANTGELFFGEGSRLTVL.

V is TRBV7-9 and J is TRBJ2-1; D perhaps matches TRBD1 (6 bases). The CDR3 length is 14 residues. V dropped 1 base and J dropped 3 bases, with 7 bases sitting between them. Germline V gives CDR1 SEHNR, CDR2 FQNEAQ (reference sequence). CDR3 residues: CASSLGTVYNEQFF. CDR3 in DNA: TGTGCCAGCAGCTTAGGGACAGTCTACAATGAGCAGTTCTTC.

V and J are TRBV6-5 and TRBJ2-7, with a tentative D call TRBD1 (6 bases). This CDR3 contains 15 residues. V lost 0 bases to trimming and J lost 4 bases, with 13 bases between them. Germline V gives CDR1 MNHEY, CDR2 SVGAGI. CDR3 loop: CASSYSRQGQYEQYF. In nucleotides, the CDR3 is TGTGCCAGCAGTTACTCAAGGCAGGGGCAATACGAGCAGTACTTC.

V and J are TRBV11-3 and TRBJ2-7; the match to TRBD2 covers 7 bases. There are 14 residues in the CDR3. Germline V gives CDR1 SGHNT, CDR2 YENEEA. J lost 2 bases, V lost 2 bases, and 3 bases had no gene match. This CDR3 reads CASSLNAGAYEQYF. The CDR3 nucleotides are TGTGCCAGCAGCTTAAACGCGGGGGCCTACGAGCAGTACTTC.

This CDR3 reads CASSLIGQTTFGTNEKLFF. The CDR3 nucleotides are TGTGCCAGCAGCTTGATAGGACAGACTACCTTCGGGACTAATGAAAAACTGTTTTTT. V is TRBV7-8 and J is TRBJ1-4; a weak D match, TRBD1 (6 bases). The CDR3 length is 19 residues. Germline CDR1 SGHVS, CDR2 FQNEAQ. Trimming left V 3 bases short and J 2 bases short, with 22 bases between. Using reference TRBV7-8 and TRBJ1-4 for the parts outside the CDR3, the full variable domain is GAGVSQSPRYKVAKRGQDVALRCDPISGHVSLFWYQQALGQGPEFLTYFQNEAQLDKSGLPSDRFFAERPEGSVSTLKIQRTQQEDSAVYLCASSLIGQTTFGTNEKLFFGSGTQLSVL.

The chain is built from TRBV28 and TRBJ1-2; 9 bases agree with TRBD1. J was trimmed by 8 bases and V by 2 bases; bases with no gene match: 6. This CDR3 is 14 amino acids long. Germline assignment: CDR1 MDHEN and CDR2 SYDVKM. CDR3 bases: TGTGCCAGCAGTTTAGGACAGGGGTTTGGCGGCTACACCTTC. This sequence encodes CASSLGQGFGGYTF.

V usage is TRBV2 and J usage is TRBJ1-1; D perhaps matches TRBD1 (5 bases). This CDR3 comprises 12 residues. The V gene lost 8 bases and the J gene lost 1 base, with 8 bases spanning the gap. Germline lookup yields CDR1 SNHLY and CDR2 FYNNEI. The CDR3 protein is CASFDRNTEAFF. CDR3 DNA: TGTGCCAGCTTTGACAGGAACACTGAAGCTTTCTTT.

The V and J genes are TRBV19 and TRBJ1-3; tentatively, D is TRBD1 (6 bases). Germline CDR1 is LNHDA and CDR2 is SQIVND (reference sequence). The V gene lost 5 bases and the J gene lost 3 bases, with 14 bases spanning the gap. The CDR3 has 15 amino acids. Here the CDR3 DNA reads TGTGCCAGTAGTGAACAGGGTTCTCGTGGAAACACCATATATTTT. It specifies CASSEQGSRGNTIYF.

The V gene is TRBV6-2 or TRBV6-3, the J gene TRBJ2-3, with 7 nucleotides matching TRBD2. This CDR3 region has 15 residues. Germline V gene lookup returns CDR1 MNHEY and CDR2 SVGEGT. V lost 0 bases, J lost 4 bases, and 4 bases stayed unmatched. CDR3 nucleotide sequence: TGTGCCAGCAGTTACTCGCCGGGGGGTCCAGATACGCAGTATTTT. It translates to CASSYSPGGPDTQYF.